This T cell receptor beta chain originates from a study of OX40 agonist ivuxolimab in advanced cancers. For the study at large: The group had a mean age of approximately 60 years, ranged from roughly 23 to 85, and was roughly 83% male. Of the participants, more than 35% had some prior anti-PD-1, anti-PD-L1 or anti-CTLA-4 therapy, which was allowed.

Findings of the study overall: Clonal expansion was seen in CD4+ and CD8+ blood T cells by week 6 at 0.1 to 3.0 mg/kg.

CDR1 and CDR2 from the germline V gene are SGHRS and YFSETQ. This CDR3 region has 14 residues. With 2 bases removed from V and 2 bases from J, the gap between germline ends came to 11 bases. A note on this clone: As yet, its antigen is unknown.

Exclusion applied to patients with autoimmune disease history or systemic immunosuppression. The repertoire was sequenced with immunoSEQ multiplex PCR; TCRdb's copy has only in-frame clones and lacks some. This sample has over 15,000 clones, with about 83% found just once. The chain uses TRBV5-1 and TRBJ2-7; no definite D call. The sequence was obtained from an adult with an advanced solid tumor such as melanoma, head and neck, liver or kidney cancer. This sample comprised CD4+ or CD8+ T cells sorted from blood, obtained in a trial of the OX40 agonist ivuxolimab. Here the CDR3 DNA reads TGCGCCAGCAGCTTAGACGGAACCCCCTACGAGCAGTACTTC. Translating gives CASSLDGTPYEQYF.